The 9 T cell receptor beta chains in this list originate from one sample, sequenced in a study of T cells expressing NK-cell markers. Reprocessing the 5' RACE reads, TCRdb reports a single entry for every CDR3 protein and omits DNA. This sample's table reports about 450,000 distinct CDR3 sequences. What was sequenced was blood T cells: a sorted CD56 or NKG2C T cell subset, CD4+ or CD8+ T cells, or bulk PBMC T cells (not recorded which). The receptors derive from a woman between 18 and 70 years old in good health.

The V call is TRBV5-6, the J call TRBJ2-4; the D call from TCRdb, TRBD2, cannot be confirmed without DNA. The CDR3 covers 15 residues. The germline V gene has CDR1 SGHDT and CDR2 YYEEEE. This chain's CDR3 is CASSLFEGTFNIQYF. The whole variable domain, remainder taken from reference TRBV5-6 and TRBJ2-4, is DAGVTQSPTHLIKTRGQQVTLRCSPKSGHDTVSWYQQALGQGPQFIFQYYEEEERQRGNFPDRFSGHQFPNYSSELNVNALLLGDSALYLCASSLFEGTFNIQYFGAGTRLSVL.

The J gene is TRBJ2-7, the V gene TRBV9. Germline values: CDR1 SGDLS, CDR2 YYNGEE. This CDR3 region has 13 residues. The CDR3 is CASSPMGTYEQYF.

The chain employs TRBV12-3 or TRBV12-4 and TRBJ1-1. The CDR3 is 13 residues long. The chain's CDR3 is CASSLRLNTEAFF.

The chain uses TRBV7-9 and TRBJ2-1; TCRdb reports TRBD1, a call that lacks DNA to check it against. The CDR3 is 15 amino acids. Per germline, CDR1 SEHNR and CDR2 FQNEAQ (reference sequence). The CDR3 spells CASSFPSRAYNEQFF.

The chain combines TRBV13 with TRBJ1-5; the TCRdb D gene call, TRBD1, has no DNA to confirm it. Germline values: CDR1 PRHDT, CDR2 FYEKMQ (reference sequence). This CDR3 contains 15 residues. CDR3 residues: CASSLGRAGNQPQHF. Using reference TRBV13 and TRBJ1-5 for the parts outside the CDR3, the full variable domain is AAGVIQSPRHLIKEKRETATLKCYPIPRHDTVYWYQQGPGQDPQFLISFYEKMQSDKGSIPDRFSAQQFSDYHSELNMSSLELGDSALYFCASSLGRAGNQPQHFGDGTRLSIL.

This chain joins TRBV5-6 and TRBJ1-5; the TRBD1 assignment by TCRdb is unverifiable without DNA. Looked up from germline, CDR1 is SGHDT and CDR2 is YYEEEE. The CDR3 runs to 16 residues. CDR3 protein: CASSSGQGGRNQPQHF.

This rearrangement joins TRBV20-1 to TRBJ1-5; TCRdb designates TRBD1, a call that cannot be tested without DNA. The CDR3 sequence is 14 residues long. The germline CDR1 and CDR2 sequences are DFQATT and SNEGSKA (reference sequence). The chain's CDR3 is CSASPTGPNQPQHF.

The genes are TRBV7-6 and TRBJ2-1. The germline V gene has CDR1 SGHVS and CDR2 FNYEAQ. The CDR3 is 13 residues long. CDR3 protein: CASSLPPDNEQFF.

J is TRBJ2-2 and V is TRBV21-1; TCRdb's D gene call, TRBD1, goes unchecked for lack of DNA. TRBV21-1 is termed a pseudogene. CDR3 length: 17 residues. Here the CDR3 reads CASSKVGGVENTGELFF.